The 5 T cell receptor beta chains given below trace back to one sample, sequenced in a study of identical twins' blood T cells. TCRdb recomputed calls from the 5' RACE reads with MiXCR, one row per CDR3 protein. The data hold fewer than 450,000 distinct CDR3 sequences, with under 30% observed a single time. Sample: PBMCs. The receptors originated from a woman aged 18-55 years in good health.

This clonotype was picked up a small number of times. The chain links TRBV29-1 to TRBJ2-2; TRBD1 might be the D (6 bases). Germline lookup yields CDR1 SQVTM and CDR2 ANQGSEA. V was pared by 7 bases and J by 7 bases, with 10 bases between. This CDR3 region has 11 residues. CDR3 residues: CSAGGGGELFF. The CDR3 coding sequence is TGCAGCGCTGGGGGCGGCGGGGAGCTGTTTTTT.

There are a few counts of this clonotype. This rearrangement joins TRBV6-5 to TRBJ1-1; a weak D match, TRBD1 (6 bases). This CDR3 is 13 amino acids long. Trimming stripped 0 bases from V and 11 bases from J, with 13 bases between. CDR1 and CDR2 from the germline V gene are MNHEY and SVGAGI. CDR3 amino acids: CASSYSGGAWAFF. Here the CDR3 DNA reads TGTGCCAGCAGTTACTCGGGGGGCGCCTGGGCTTTCTTT.

The genes are TRBV20-1 and TRBJ1-3; D is ambiguous. Trimming left V 6 bases short and J 4 bases short, with 19 bases between. Looked up from germline, CDR1 is DFQATT and CDR2 is SNEGSKA (reference sequence). The CDR3 is 15 amino acids. The CDR3 coding sequence is TGCAGTGCCGCAGGACTGTACACCTCGGGAAACACCATATATTTT. Its protein is CSAAGLYTSGNTIYF.

In this sample, this clonotype turned up a few times. The rearrangement uses TRBV7-9 and TRBJ1-5; tentative D call: TRBD1 (6 bases). The CDR3 is made up of 15 amino acids. Germline CDR1 and CDR2: SEHNR and FQNEAQ (reference sequence). The germline V and J ends were trimmed by 1 base and 7 bases, with 14 bases remaining between them. CDR3 amino acids: CASSLGGDTGQPQHF. DNA for the CDR3: TGTGCCAGCAGCTTAGGGGGGGACACTGGGCAGCCCCAGCATTTT.

The gene calls are TRBV6-2 or TRBV6-3 and TRBJ1-1; 8 bases align to TRBD1. This CDR3 has 13 residues. In germline, CDR1 is MNHEY, CDR2 SVGEGT. With 1 base clipped from V and 6 bases from J, the junction kept 1 base outside the gene matches. The CDR3 spells CASSYLDRAEAFF. CDR3 DNA: TGTGCCAGCAGTTACTTGGACAGGGCTGAAGCTTTCTTT.